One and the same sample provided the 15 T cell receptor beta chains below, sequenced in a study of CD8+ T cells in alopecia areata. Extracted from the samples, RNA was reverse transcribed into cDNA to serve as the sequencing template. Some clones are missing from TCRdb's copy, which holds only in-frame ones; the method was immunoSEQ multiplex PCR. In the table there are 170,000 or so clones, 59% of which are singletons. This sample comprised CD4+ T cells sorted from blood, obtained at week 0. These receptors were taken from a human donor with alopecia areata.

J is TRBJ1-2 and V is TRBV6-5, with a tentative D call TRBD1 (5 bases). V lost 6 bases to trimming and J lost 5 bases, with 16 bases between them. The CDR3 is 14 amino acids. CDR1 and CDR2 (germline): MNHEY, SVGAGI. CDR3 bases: TGTGCCAGCAGCGTCCTCGCAGGGAATTATGGCTACACCTTC. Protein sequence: CASSVLAGNYGYTF.

CDR3 residues: CASSESSPGYDNQPQHF. DNA for the CDR3: TGTGCCAGCAGTGAATCTTCCCCAGGGTATGACAATCAGCCCCAGCATTTT. The chain couples TRBV2 to TRBJ1-5; possible D gene TRBD1, 5 bases. Germline lookup yields CDR1 SNHLY and CDR2 FYNNEI. Between the trimmed V and J ends, which lost 2 bases and 3 bases, there was a span of 17 bases. There are 17 residues in the CDR3.

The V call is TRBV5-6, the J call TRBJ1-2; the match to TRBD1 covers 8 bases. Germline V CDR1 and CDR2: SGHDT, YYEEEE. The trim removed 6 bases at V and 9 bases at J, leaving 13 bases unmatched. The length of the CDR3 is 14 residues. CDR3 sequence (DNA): TGTGCCAGCATCACCCTCCGGACAGGGCAAAGCTACACCTTC. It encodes CASITLRTGQSYTF.

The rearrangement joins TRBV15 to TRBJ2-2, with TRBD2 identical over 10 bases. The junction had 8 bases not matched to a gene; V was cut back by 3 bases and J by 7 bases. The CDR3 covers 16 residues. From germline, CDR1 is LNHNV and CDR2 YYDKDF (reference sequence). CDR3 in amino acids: CATSSVTSGFNGELFF. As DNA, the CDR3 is TGTGCCACCAGCAGCGTGACTAGCGGGTTTAACGGGGAGCTGTTTTTT. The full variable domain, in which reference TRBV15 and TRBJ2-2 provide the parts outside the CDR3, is DAMVIQNPRYQVTQFGKPVTLSCSQTLNHNVMYWYQQKSSQAPKLLFHYYDKDFNNEADTPDNFQSRRPNTSFCFLDIRSPGLGDTAMYLCATSSVTSGFNGELFFGEGSRLTVL.

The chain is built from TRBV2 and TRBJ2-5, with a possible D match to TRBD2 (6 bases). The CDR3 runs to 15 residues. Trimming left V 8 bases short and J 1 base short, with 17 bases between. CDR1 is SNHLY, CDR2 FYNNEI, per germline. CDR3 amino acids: CASRRDVATQETQYF. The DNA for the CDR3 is TGTGCCAGCCGGAGGGACGTAGCCACCCAAGAGACCCAGTACTTC.

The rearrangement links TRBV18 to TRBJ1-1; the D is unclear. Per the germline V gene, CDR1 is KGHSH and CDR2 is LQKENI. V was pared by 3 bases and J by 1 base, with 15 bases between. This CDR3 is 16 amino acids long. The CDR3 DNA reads TGTGCCAGCTCACCGACAACTACAGTGAAGAACACTGAAGCTTTCTTT. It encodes CASSPTTTVKNTEAFF. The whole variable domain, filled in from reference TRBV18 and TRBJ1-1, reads NAGVMQNPRHLVRRRGQEARLRCSPMKGHSHVYWYRQLPEEGLKFMVYLQKENIIDESGMPKERFSAEFPKEGPSILRIQQVVRGDSAAYFCASSPTTTVKNTEAFFGQGTRLTVV.

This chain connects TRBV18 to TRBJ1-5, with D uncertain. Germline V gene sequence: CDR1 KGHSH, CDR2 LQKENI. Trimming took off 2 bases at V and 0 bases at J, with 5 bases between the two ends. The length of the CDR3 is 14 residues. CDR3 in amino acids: CASSPGYSNQPQHF. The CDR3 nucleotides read TGTGCCAGCTCACCAGGATATAGCAATCAGCCCCAGCATTTT.

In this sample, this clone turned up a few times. The CDR3 DNA is TGTGCCAGCAGCAGGACTAGTGAGGGCGAGCAGTACTTC. It is translated as CASSRTSEGEQYF. The chain combines TRBV6-6 with TRBJ2-7; 7 positions match TRBD2. Germline CDR1 and CDR2: MNHNY and SVGAGI (reference sequence). The CDR3 length is 13 residues. Trimming at V came to 6 bases and at J to 6 bases, leaving 8 bases not matched to a gene.

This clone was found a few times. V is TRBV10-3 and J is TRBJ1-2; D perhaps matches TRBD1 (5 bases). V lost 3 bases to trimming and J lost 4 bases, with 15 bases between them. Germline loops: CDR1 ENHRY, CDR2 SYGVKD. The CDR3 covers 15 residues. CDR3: CAISEVGGVTYGYTF. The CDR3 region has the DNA TGTGCCATCAGTGAAGTGGGGGGAGTAACCTATGGCTACACCTTC.

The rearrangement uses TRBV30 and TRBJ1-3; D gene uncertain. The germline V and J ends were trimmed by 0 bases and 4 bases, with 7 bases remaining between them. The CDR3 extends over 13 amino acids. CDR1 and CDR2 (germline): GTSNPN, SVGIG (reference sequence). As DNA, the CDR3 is TGTGCCTGGAGTGTACATGGAGGAAACACCATATATTTT. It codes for CAWSVHGGNTIYF.

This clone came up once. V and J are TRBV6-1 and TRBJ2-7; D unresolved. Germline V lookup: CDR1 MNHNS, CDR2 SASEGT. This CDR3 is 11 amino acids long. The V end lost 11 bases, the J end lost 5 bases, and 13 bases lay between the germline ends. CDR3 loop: CASTLLDEQYF. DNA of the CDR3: TGTGCCTCCACGCTACTCGACGAGCAGTACTTC.

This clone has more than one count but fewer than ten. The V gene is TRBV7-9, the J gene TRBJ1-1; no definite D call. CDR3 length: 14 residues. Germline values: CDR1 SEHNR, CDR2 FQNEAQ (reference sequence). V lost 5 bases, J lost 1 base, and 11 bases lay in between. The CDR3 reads CASSQELSNTEAFF. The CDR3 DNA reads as TGTGCCAGCAGCCAGGAACTCTCGAACACTGAAGCTTTCTTT.

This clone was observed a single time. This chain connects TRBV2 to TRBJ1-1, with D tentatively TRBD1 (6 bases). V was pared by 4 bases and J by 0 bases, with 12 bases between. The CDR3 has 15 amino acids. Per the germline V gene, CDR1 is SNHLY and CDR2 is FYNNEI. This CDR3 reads CASSGRQAVNTEAFF. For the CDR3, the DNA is TGTGCCAGCAGTGGTCGACAGGCGGTGAACACTGAAGCTTTCTTT. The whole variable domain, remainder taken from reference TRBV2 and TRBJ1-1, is EPEVTQTPSHQVTQMGQEVILRCVPISNHLYFYWYRQILGQKVEFLVSFYNNEISEKSEIFDDQFSVERPDGSNFTLKIRSTKLEDSAMYFCASSGRQAVNTEAFFGQGTRLTVV.

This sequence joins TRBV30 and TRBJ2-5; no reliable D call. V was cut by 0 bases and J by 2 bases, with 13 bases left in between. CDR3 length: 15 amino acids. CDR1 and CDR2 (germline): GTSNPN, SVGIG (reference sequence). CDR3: CAWSVHRQTQETQYF. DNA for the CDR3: TGTGCCTGGAGTGTACATCGGCAGACTCAAGAGACCCAGTACTTC.

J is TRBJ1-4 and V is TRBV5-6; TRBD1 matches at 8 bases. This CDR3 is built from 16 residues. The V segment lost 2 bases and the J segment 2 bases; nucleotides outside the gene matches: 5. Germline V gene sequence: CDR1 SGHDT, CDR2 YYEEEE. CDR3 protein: CASSLRTGWTNEKLFF. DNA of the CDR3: TGTGCCAGCAGCTTACGGACAGGGTGGACTAATGAAAAACTGTTTTTT.